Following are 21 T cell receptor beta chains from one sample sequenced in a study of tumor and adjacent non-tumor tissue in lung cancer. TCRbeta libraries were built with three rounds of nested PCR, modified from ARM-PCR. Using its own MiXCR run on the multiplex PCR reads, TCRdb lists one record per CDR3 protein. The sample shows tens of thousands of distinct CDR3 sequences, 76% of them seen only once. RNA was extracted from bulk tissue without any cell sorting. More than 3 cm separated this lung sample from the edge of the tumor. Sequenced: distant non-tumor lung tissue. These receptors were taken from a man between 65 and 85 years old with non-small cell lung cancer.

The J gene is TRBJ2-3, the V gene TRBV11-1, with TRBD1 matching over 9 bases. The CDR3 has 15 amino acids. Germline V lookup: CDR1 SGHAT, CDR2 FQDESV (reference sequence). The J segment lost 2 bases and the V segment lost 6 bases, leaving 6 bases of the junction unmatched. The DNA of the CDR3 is TGTGCCAGCAGTCCCGGGACAGGGTTCACAGATACGCAGTATTTT. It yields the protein CASSPGTGFTDTQYF.

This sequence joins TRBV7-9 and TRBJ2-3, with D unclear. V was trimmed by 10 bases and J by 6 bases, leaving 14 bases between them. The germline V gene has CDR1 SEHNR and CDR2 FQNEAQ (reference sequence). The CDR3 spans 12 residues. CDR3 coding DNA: TGTGCCATTAGCTTCCCCCGTGATACGCAGTATTTT. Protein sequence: CAISFPRDTQYF.

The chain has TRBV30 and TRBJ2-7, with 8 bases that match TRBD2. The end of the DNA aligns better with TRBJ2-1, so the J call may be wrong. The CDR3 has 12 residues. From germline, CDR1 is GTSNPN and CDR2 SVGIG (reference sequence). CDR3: CAVKAGVDEQFF. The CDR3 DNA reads TGTGCCGTAAAAGCGGGAGTCGACGAGCAGTTCTTC.

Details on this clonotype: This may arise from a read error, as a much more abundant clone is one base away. The CDR3 nucleotides read TGTGCCATCAGTGCGCGAAGGGGGCTTGGCACCGGGGAGCTGTTTTTT. Protein sequence: CAISARRGLGTGELFF. This sequence joins TRBV28 and TRBJ2-2; 7 bases fit TRBD1. The germline V gene has CDR1 MDHEN and CDR2 SYDVKM. The CDR3 is 16 amino acids.

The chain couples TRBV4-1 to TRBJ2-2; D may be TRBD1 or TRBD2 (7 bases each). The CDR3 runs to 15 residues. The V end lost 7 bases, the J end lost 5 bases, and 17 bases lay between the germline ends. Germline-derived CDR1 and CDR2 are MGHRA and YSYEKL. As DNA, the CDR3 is TGCGCCAGCAACCTCAGACAGGGAGGGACCGGGGAGCTGTTTTTT. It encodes CASNLRQGGTGELFF.

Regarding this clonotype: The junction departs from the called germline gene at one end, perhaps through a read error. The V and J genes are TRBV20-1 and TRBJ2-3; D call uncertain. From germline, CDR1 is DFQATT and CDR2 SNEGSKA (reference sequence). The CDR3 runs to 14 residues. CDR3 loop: CSALFWVHTDTQYF. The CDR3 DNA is TGCAGTGCCCTTTTCTGGGTACACACAGATACGCAGTACTTT.

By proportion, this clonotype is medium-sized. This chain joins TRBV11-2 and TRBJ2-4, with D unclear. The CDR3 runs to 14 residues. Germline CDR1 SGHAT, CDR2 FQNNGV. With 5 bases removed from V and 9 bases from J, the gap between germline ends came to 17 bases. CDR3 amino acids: CASSPPVQVGIQYF. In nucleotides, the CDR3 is TGTGCCAGCAGCCCCCCGGTTCAAGTTGGCATTCAGTACTTC.

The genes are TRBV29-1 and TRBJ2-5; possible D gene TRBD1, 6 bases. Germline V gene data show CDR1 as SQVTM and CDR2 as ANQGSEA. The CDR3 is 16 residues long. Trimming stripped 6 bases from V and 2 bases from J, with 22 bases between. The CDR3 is CSVEPYLQTGQETQYF. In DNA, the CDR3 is TGCAGCGTCGAGCCATACCTCCAGACAGGTCAAGAGACCCAGTACTTC.

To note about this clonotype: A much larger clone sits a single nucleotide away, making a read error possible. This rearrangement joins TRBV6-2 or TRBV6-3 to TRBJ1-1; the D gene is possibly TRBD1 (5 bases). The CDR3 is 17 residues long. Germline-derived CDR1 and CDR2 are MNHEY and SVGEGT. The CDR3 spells CVSSRNRGGYMNTEAFF. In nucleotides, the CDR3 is TGTGTCAGCAGCAGAAATAGGGGAGGGTACATGAACACTGAAGCTTTCTTT.

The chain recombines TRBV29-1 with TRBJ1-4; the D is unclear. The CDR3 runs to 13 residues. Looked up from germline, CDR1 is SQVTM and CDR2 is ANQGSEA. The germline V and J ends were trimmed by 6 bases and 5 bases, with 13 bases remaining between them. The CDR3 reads CSVWSRRNEKLFF. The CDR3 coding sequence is TGCAGCGTATGGTCACGGAGGAATGAAAAACTGTTTTTT.

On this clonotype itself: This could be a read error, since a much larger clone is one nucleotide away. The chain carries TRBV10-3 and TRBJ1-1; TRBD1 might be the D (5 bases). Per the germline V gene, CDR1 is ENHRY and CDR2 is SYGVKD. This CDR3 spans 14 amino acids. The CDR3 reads CVIGHSTRDTEAFF. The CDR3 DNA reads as TGTGTCATTGGACACTCCACTCGGGACACTGAAGCTTTCTTT.

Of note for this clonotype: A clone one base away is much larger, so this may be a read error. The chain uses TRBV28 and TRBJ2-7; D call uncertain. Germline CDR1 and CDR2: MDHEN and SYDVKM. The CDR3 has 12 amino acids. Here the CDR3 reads CTSSLIGYEQYF. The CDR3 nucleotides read TGTACCAGCAGTTTAATAGGGTACGAGCAGTACTTC.

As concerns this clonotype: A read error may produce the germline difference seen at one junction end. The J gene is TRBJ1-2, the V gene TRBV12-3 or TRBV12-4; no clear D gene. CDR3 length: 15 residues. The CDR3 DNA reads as TGTGCCAACAGTCCGACCTGGAGACCAAACTATGGCTACACCTTC. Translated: CANSPTWRPNYGYTF.

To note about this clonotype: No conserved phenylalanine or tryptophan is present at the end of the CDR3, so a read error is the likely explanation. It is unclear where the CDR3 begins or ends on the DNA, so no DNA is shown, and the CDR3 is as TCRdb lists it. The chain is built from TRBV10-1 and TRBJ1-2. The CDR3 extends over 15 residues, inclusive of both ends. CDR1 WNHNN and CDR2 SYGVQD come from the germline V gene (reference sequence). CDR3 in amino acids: CASSESTGQPYGYTL.

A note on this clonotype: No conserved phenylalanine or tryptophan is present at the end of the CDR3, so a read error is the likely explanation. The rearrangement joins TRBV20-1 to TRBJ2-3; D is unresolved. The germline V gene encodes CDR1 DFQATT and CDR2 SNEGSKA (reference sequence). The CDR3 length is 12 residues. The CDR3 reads CRAQDGTDTQYV. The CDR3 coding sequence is TGCCGTGCCCAGGACGGCACAGATACGCAGTATGTT.

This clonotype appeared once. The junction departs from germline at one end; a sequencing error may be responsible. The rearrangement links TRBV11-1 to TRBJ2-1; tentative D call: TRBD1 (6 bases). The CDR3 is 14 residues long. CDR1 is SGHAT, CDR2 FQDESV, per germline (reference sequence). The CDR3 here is CASSLAGAYNEKFF. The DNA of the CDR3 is TGTGCCAGCAGCTTAGCGGGGGCCTATAATGAGAAGTTCTTC. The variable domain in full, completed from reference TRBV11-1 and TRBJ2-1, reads EAEVAQSPRYKITEKSQAVAFWCDPISGHATLYWYRQILGQGPELLVQFQDESVVDDSQLPKDRFSAERLKGVDSTLKIQPAELGDSAMYLCASSLAGAYNEKFFGPGTRLTVL.

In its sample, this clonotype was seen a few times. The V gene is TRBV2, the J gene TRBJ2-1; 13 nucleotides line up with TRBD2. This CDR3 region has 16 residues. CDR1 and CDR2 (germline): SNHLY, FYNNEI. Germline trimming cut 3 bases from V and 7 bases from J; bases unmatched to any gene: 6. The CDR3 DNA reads TGTGCCAGCAGTGACTCGGGACTAGCGGGGTCTAATGAGCAGTTCTTC. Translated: CASSDSGLAGSNEQFF.

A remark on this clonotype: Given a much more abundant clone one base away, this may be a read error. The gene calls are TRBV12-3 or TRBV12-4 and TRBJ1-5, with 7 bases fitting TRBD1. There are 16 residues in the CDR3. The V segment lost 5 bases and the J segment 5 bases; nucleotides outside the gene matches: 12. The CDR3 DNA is TGTGCCAGCAGTCTCACGCAGGGGGTGAGCTATCAGCCCCAGCATTTT. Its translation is CASSLTQGVSYQPQHF.

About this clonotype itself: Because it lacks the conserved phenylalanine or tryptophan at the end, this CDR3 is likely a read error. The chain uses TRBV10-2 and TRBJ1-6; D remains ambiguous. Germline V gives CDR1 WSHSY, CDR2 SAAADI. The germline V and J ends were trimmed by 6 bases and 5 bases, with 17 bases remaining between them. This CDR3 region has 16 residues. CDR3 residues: CASSSRLGVNNSPLHS. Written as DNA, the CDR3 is TGCGCCAGCAGCTCACGATTGGGCGTTAATAATTCACCCCTCCACTCT.

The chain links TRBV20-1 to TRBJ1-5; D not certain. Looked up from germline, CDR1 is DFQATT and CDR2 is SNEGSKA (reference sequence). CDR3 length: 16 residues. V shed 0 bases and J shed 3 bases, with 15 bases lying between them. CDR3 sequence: CSARDKPDLPNQPQHF. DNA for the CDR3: TGCAGTGCTAGAGACAAGCCGGACCTTCCCAATCAGCCCCAGCATTTT.

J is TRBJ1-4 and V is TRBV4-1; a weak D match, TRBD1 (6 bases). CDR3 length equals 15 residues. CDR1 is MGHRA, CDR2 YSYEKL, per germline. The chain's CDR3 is CATRRDKTTNEKLFF. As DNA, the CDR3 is TGCGCTACCAGACGGGACAAAACAACTAATGAAAAACTGTTTTTT.